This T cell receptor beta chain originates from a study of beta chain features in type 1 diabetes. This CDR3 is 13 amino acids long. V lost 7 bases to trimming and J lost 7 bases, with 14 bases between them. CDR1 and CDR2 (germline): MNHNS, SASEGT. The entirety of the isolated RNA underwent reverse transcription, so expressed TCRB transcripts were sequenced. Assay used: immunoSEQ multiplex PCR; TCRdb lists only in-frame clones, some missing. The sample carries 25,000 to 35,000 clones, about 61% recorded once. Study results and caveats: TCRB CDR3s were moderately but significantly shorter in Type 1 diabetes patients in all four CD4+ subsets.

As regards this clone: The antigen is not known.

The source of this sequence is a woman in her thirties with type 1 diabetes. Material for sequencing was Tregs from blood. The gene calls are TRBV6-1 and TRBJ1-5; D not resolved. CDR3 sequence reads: CASTIRYEQPQHF. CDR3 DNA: TGTGCCAGCACGATCCGGTATGAACAGCCCCAGCATTTT.